The 27 T cell receptor beta chains below come from one sample, sequenced in a study of T cell repertoires in cytomegalovirus infection. TCRdb called the reads again in MiXCR, with one record for every CDR3 protein. The sample holds a few hundred thousand distinct CDR3 sequences; about 40% are singletons and the top ten take about 48%. No antigen is known for these receptors. The sequenced sample was cultured PBMCs, obtained from culture after CMV antigen stimulation. All receptors come from a human donor in good health (CMV status not recorded). Some clones in this sample may be carry-over from other donors' samples.

This clonotype was seen a few times. The rearrangement uses TRBV19 and TRBJ2-1; 11 bases line up with TRBD2. Looked up from germline, CDR1 is LNHDA and CDR2 is SQIVND (reference sequence). The CDR3 contains 15 residues. V trimming: 5 bases; J trimming: 7 bases; junction bases outside the gene matches: 7. The chain's CDR3 is CASSPIAGGTNEQFF. In nucleotides, the CDR3 is TGTGCCAGTAGTCCGATAGCGGGAGGGACTAATGAGCAGTTCTTC. The complete variable domain, with remaining parts taken from reference TRBV19 and TRBJ2-1, reads DGGITQSPKYLFRKEGQNVTLSCEQNLNHDAMYWYRQDPGQGLRLIYYSQIVNDFQKGDIAEGYSVSREKKESFPLTVTSAQKNPTAFYLCASSPIAGGTNEQFFGPGTRLTVL.

The V call is TRBV12-3 or TRBV12-4, the J call TRBJ1-3; a weak D match, TRBD1 (6 bases). CDR3 size: 17 residues. Deletions cut 5 bases from V and 0 bases from J, with 17 bases between. CDR3 in amino acids: CASSPRGGLYSGNTIYF. In DNA, the CDR3 is TGTGCCAGCAGTCCCCGAGGGGGGCTCTACTCTGGAAACACCATATATTTT.

This clonotype was observed a handful of times. The chain recombines TRBV6-2 or TRBV6-3 with TRBJ1-5, with 12 nucleotides matching TRBD1. The V gene end was trimmed by 5 bases and the J gene end by 5 bases; junction bases not matched to a gene: 7. Germline loops: CDR1 MNHEY, CDR2 SVGEGT. The CDR3 is 16 residues long. The CDR3 DNA is TGTGCCAGCAGTAAGCCCGGGACAGGGGGCCATCAGCCCCAGCATTTT. The encoded protein is CASSKPGTGGHQPQHF.

This clonotype was recorded at least ten times. The chain couples TRBV7-2 to TRBJ1-3; D gene unclear. Germline CDR1 and CDR2: SGHTA and FQGNSA. The CDR3 loop spans 15 amino acids. Trimming shortened V by 2 bases and J by 3 bases, and 11 bases separated the two germline ends. The chain's CDR3 is CASSLSGTVGNTIYF. CDR3 in DNA: TGTGCCAGCAGCTTAAGTGGAACCGTTGGAAACACCATATATTTT.

A note on this clonotype: One end of the junction varies from germline; a read error may be responsible. V usage is TRBV12-3 or TRBV12-4 and J usage is TRBJ2-4; D is unresolved. CDR3 length: 15 amino acids. The chain's CDR3 is CASSFHSPGQNTQYF. The CDR3 DNA is TGTGCCAGCAGTTTCCACTCCCCGGGTCAAAACACTCAGTACTTC.

This chain links TRBV12-3 or TRBV12-4 with TRBJ1-2; 8 positions match TRBD1. Losses at the gene ends were 9 bases for V and 4 bases for J; bases not matched to a gene: 7. The CDR3 consists of 13 residues. The CDR3 here is CARSLGTGYGYTF. In DNA form, the CDR3 reads TGTGCCAGAAGCCTCGGGACAGGCTATGGCTACACCTTC.

This chain links TRBV12-3 or TRBV12-4 with TRBJ2-5, with a possible D match to TRBD2 (6 bases). V lost 7 bases to trimming and J lost 5 bases, with 14 bases between them. The CDR3 runs 13 residues. The CDR3 reads CASNSPGVETQYF. DNA for the CDR3: TGTGCCAGCAACTCCCCGGGGGTGGAGACCCAGTACTTC.

This clonotype has more than one count but fewer than ten. The V gene is TRBV7-2, the J gene TRBJ1-2, with D possibly TRBD1 on 6 matching bases. The CDR3 is 16 amino acids. CDR1 and CDR2 from the germline V gene are SGHTA and FQGNSA. With 0 bases removed from V and 1 base from J, the gap between germline ends came to 12 bases. The CDR3 loop is CASSLAGGTYNYGYTF. The CDR3 DNA reads as TGTGCCAGCAGCTTAGCAGGGGGGACATATAACTATGGCTACACCTTC.

Many counts were recorded for this clonotype. J is TRBJ1-1 and V is TRBV7-2, with D unresolved. CDR1 is SGHTA, CDR2 FQGNSA, per germline. V was clipped by 3 bases and J by 11 bases, with 16 bases between them. This CDR3 has 13 residues. CDR3 nucleotide sequence: TGTGCCAGCAGCTTTGCAGATCCTCCCTGGGCTTTCTTT. It codes for CASSFADPPWAFF.

The rearrangement joins TRBV20-1 to TRBJ2-2; 10 nucleotides match TRBD1. Trimming at V came to 3 bases and at J to 4 bases, leaving 2 bases not matched to a gene. Looked up from germline, CDR1 is DFQATT and CDR2 is SNEGSKA (reference sequence). The CDR3 is 14 residues long. CDR3: CSARDRGGTGELFF. DNA for the CDR3: TGCAGTGCTAGGGACAGGGGGGGCACCGGGGAGCTGTTTTTT.

The chain uses TRBV19 and TRBJ1-1; the match to TRBD1 covers 7 bases. The CDR3 spans 12 residues. Looked up from germline, CDR1 is LNHDA and CDR2 is SQIVND (reference sequence). V shed 2 bases, J shed 7 bases, and the junction held 1 base outside the gene matches. CDR3 in DNA: TGTGCCAGTAGTATAAGGGACAGTGAAGCTTTCTTT. Encoded protein: CASSIRDSEAFF. Variable domain in full (rest from reference TRBV19 and TRBJ1-1): DGGITQSPKYLFRKEGQNVTLSCEQNLNHDAMYWYRQDPGQGLRLIYYSQIVNDFQKGDIAEGYSVSREKKESFPLTVTSAQKNPTAFYLCASSIRDSEAFFGQGTRLTVV.

The chain joins TRBV6-5 to TRBJ2-1, with 7 bases matching TRBD2. The CDR3 consists of 13 residues. V lost 7 bases to trimming and J lost 7 bases; unmatched junction nucleotides: 7. The germline V gene encodes CDR1 MNHEY and CDR2 SVGAGI. This CDR3 reads CASTRLAGNEQFF. As DNA, the CDR3 is TGTGCCAGCACCAGACTAGCCGGAAATGAGCAGTTCTTC.

V is TRBV7-2 and J is TRBJ2-7; TRBD2 aligns across 10 bases. Germline trimming cut 5 bases from V and 5 bases from J; bases unmatched to any gene: 9. This CDR3 is built from 15 residues. The germline V gene encodes CDR1 SGHTA and CDR2 FQGNSA. Here the CDR3 DNA reads TGTGCCAGCAGCCCTGGGGCTAGCGGGAGTAACGAGCAGTACTTC. This gives the protein CASSPGASGSNEQYF.

This clonotype has a handful of counts. This sequence joins TRBV7-2 and TRBJ2-7; TRBD2 might be the D (6 bases). Germline CDR1 and CDR2: SGHTA and FQGNSA. This CDR3 spans 14 amino acids. Trimming removed 3 bases at V and 6 bases at J, with 15 bases between. The CDR3 is CASSFWTNRREQYF. The CDR3 nucleotides read TGTGCCAGCAGCTTCTGGACTAACCGACGCGAGCAGTACTTC.

CDR3 loop: CASSPNRDRVYGYTF. CDR3 in DNA: TGTGCCAGCAGTCCGAACCGGGACAGGGTCTATGGCTACACCTTC. This rearrangement joins TRBV27 to TRBJ1-2, with 9 bases lining up with TRBD1. This CDR3 has 15 amino acids. CDR1 and CDR2 from the germline V gene are MNHEY and SMNVEV (reference sequence). After removal of 5 bases from V and 4 bases from J, the junction contained 8 bases not matched to a gene.

The genes are TRBV6-2 or TRBV6-3 and TRBJ2-1; the D gene is possibly TRBD2 (6 bases). The CDR3 loop spans 15 amino acids. Trimming shortened V by 5 bases and J by 6 bases, and 17 bases separated the two germline ends. Germline V gives CDR1 MNHEY, CDR2 SVGEGT. The CDR3 DNA sequence: TGTGCCAGCAGTCAACTAGCTTTGGGCTTCAATGAGCAGTTCTTC. This codes for CASSQLALGFNEQFF.

This sequence joins TRBV5-4 and TRBJ2-7; no clear D. The CDR3 has 15 amino acids. Trimming shortened V by 4 bases and J by 3 bases, and 17 bases separated the two germline ends. The germline V gene has CDR1 SGHNT and CDR2 YYREEE (reference sequence). The CDR3 region is CASSRRSGNHYEQYF. CDR3 DNA sequence: TGTGCCAGCAGCAGAAGGAGTGGGAATCACTACGAGCAGTACTTC.

This clonotype has more than one count but fewer than ten. The chain recombines TRBV4-3 with TRBJ1-3; D gene ambiguous. V lost 1 base and J lost 1, with 11 bases in between. Germline V gene data show CDR1 as LGHNA and CDR2 as YSLEER. The CDR3 is made up of 16 amino acids. CDR3 region: CASSQVGVISGNTIYF. The CDR3 nucleotides read TGCGCCAGCAGCCAAGTTGGGGTTATTTCTGGAAACACCATATATTTT.

The chain employs TRBV18 and TRBJ2-1; D call uncertain. V was clipped by 2 bases and J by 9 bases, with 14 bases between them. The CDR3 length is 14 residues. Germline V lookup: CDR1 KGHSH, CDR2 LQKENI. CDR3 sequence (DNA): TGTGCCAGCTCACCAAGCAATCTGAGGACTGAGCAGTTCTTC. Translation gives CASSPSNLRTEQFF.

This clonotype was seen more than once but under ten times. V usage is TRBV28 and J usage is TRBJ2-5; perhaps TRBD2 as D (5 bases). The CDR3 has 14 amino acids. V was shortened by 5 bases and J by 2 bases, with 12 bases between the two germline ends. Per germline, CDR1 MDHEN and CDR2 SYDVKM. CDR3 residues: CASSSGTKQETQYF. CDR3 nucleotides: TGTGCCAGCAGTAGCGGAACTAAACAAGAGACCCAGTACTTC. Together with reference TRBV28 and TRBJ2-5, the CDR3 gives the full variable domain: DVKVTQSSRYLVKRTGEKVFLECVQDMDHENMFWYRQDPGLGLRLIYFSYDVKMKEKGDIPEGYSVSREKKERFSLILESASTNQTSMYLCASSSGTKQETQYFGPGTRLLVL.

CDR3 coding DNA: TGTGCCATCAGTGAAATAGGTGACCCGGGGACCCAGTACTTC. Protein sequence: CAISEIGDPGTQYF. This rearrangement joins TRBV10-3 to TRBJ2-5, with D unresolved. V lost 3 bases to trimming and J lost 7 bases, with 15 bases between them. The germline CDR1 and CDR2 sequences are ENHRY and SYGVKD. The CDR3 extends over 14 amino acids.

The chain uses TRBV20-1 and TRBJ2-5; TRBD2 aligns across 7 bases. This CDR3 contains 12 residues. V trimming: 5 bases; J trimming: 5 bases; junction bases outside the gene matches: 5. Germline-derived CDR1 and CDR2 are DFQATT and SNEGSKA (reference sequence). This CDR3 reads CSALRGGETQYF. The DNA of the CDR3 is TGCAGTGCTCTAAGGGGAGGGGAGACCCAGTACTTC.

This rearrangement joins TRBV7-8 to TRBJ2-3; possibly TRBD1 for D (5 bases). V lost 3 bases and J 4 bases, leaving 11 bases between the germline ends. The germline V gene has CDR1 SGHVS and CDR2 FQNEAQ. CDR3 length: 14 amino acids. The DNA of the CDR3 is TGTGCCAGCAGCTTCAGGGCCCCAGCAGATACGCAGTATTTT. Protein sequence: CASSFRAPADTQYF.

This clonotype was detected only once. V and J are TRBV5-5 and TRBJ1-1, with D tentatively TRBD1 (6 bases). The CDR3 covers 16 residues. The V and J ends lost 4 bases and 11 bases respectively, with 27 bases between them. In germline, CDR1 is SGHKS, CDR2 YYEKEE (reference sequence). The CDR3 region has the DNA TGTGCCAGCAGCGCACTCCCATCAGGGGCGGGCCTGTTTGCTTTCTTT. Its protein product is CASSALPSGAGLFAFF.

This clonotype was observed at least ten times. V usage is TRBV7-2 and J usage is TRBJ1-3, with D uncertain. The length of the CDR3 is 15 residues. V was shortened by 5 bases and J by 0 bases, with 11 bases between the two germline ends. The V gene's germline CDR1 is SGHTA and CDR2 FQGNSA. The CDR3: CASSQRRTSGNTIYF. The DNA for the CDR3 is TGTGCCAGCAGCCAACGACGGACCTCTGGAAACACCATATATTTT.

The chain combines TRBV6-1 with TRBJ1-6; no firm D call. Trimming left V 1 base short and J 10 bases short, with 11 bases between. There are 14 residues in the CDR3. Germline values: CDR1 MNHNS, CDR2 SASEGT. CDR3 region: CASSEVADRSPLHF. CDR3 nucleotide sequence: TGTGCCAGCAGTGAAGTGGCAGATCGGTCACCCCTCCACTTT.

This clonotype was recorded a few times. The V gene is TRBV7-9, the J gene TRBJ1-1; D ambiguous. V gave up 1 base and J gave up 5 bases, with 5 bases separating them. Germline V gives CDR1 SEHNR, CDR2 FQNEAQ (reference sequence). The CDR3 runs 12 residues. In DNA form, the CDR3 reads TGTGCCAGCAGCTTAGAGACGACTGAAGCTTTCTTT. As protein: CASSLETTEAFF.